This T cell receptor beta chain comes out of a study of cytomegalovirus exposure and HLA in healthy donors. Study outcomes and limitations: Among TCR beta chains, those listed as cytomegalovirus-associated numbered around 180. According to a subsequent analysis, TCR clusters from the first cohort were inclined to appear together in the 110 or so validation repertoires.

Turning to this clone: The target antigen is unknown.

Produced via immunoSEQ multiplex PCR; TCRdb's table is partial and in-frame only. This table holds 90,000 to 120,000 clones, 70% to 90% found once. CDR1 and CDR2 (germline): LNHNV, YYDKDF (reference sequence). CDR3 length: 18 amino acids. The ends were cut back, 1 base at V and 1 base at J, with 17 bases in the middle. This chain uses TRBV15 with TRBJ2-4; possibly TRBD1 for D (6 bases). The sequenced sample was PBMCs. This clonotype originated in a woman aged 18-29 years in good health and CMV-seronegative. In DNA, the CDR3 is TGTGCCACCAGCAGAGTAGGGACACCCCTTGGGGCCAAAAACATTCAGTACTTC. It encodes CATSRVGTPLGAKNIQYF.